This TCR beta chain was sequenced in a study of blood T cells in healthy people across ages (dated by TCRdb to about 2015). Regarding the research as a whole: In model experiments, template switching captured about one uniquely barcoded TCR beta cDNA molecule for every two T cells. To track age-related changes in TCR beta repertoire diversity, the study relied on deep sequencing normalized with unique cDNA molecular identifiers. Four age groups were formed from the donors: young (average around 15 years), middle-aged (less than 40), aged (approximately 60) and long-lived (around 82). Donors of different ages were randomly distributed across sequencing lanes to avoid experimental bias. Using the same blood draw, the study looked at two additional independent replicas of 1 million unique cDNA reads for two donors, one aged 18 to 30 and the other aged 80 or older. Points the paper makes about the study in general: Because the CMV infection status of the donors was unknown, age-related changes in expanded clonotypes may potentially have been confounded. As age increased, observed TCR beta diversity per million T cells dropped in a roughly linear way, and a significant reduction was already evident by age about 40. Estimates of total diversity from one million sequenced T cells were regarded as lower bounds and underestimates. The long-lived group showed more naive CD4+ T cells, fewer expanded clones and increased TCR diversity than the aged group, suggesting age selection. A strong correlation was found between observed TCR beta diversity and the percentage of naive T cells measured by flow cytometry. Because profiling used bulk unsorted PBMCs, naive and antigen-experienced compartments could not be compared conclusively.

Donors were 39 systemically healthy Caucasian individuals from Russia aged 6 to 90 years. Each donor gave about 11 milliliters of peripheral blood, drawn into EDTA-treated Vacutainer tubes. PBMCs were isolated by Ficoll-Paque density-gradient centrifugation, with at least 7 million obtained per sample. Trizol reagent was used to extract total RNA from PBMCs, with at least 5 micrograms per sample. The percentages of naive CD45RAhigh/CD27high T cells were determined by flow cytometry on a PBMC aliquot from every donor. From cysteine to phenylalanine, the CDR3 is 14 amino acids long. The kept DNA is CDR3 alone, 42 bases in frame from the first base. This clonotype has a handful of counts. Its antigen is unknown. A read error may be the cause here, since a much bigger clone is one base away. To prepare the library, 5' RACE was applied. Instrument used: Illumina HiSeq 2500. A second PCR of roughly 7 to 11 cycles was performed with a sample-barcoded 5' primer and a J-beta primer mix. Each TCR beta cDNA molecule received a unique molecular identifier from a template-switch 5' adaptor carrying 12 random nucleotides. Each sample yielded at least 3 million CDR3-containing paired-end reads. First-strand cDNA was synthesized from all RNA with the Mint cDNA synthesis kit, primed by a TRBC-specific oligonucleotide. All cDNA was treated with uracil-DNA glycosylase and then went through a first 18-cycle PCR with the universal primers M1SS and BC2_uni_R. For the original study's pipeline: Normalization of each sample was performed by random selection of 1 million high-quality reads, each carrying a distinct molecular identifier. Reads with shared molecular identifiers were discarded instead of being binned into consensus sequences. CDR3 identification, clonotype clustering and error correction used MiTCR with a Q25 quality threshold and the strictest error-elimination algorithm. A nonparametric unseen species model with Euler transformation was used to estimate lower-bound total TCR beta diversity. In-frame beta chains were kept once TCRdb had trimmed the public reads at Q25 with fastp and called clones with MiXCR. All rows with the same CDR3 protein become a single entry with the most common DNA and genes. The V and J calls and clone size come from TCRdb's table, not from the authors' own analysis. The sample has hundreds of thousands of distinct CDR3 sequences on record, approximately 21% of them singletons. The ten largest account for approximately 3.7% of the sample.

This TCR was recovered from a man aged 70 or older in good health. The specimen sequenced was blood. The sequence joins TRBV12-3 or TRBV12-4 to TRBJ1-2; TRBD1 matches 10 bases in the middle. The DNA reads as follows: TGTGCCGGCAGTCTGGGACAGGGGAACTATGGCTACACCTTC. This gives the protein CAGSLGQGNYGYTF.